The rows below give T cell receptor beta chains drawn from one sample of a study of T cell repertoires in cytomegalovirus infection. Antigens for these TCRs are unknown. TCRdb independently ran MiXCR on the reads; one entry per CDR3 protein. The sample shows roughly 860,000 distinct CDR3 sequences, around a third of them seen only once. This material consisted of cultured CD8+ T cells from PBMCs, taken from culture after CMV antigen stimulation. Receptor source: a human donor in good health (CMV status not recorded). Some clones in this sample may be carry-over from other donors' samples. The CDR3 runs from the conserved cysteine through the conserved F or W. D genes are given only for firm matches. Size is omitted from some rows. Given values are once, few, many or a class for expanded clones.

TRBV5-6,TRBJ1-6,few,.,CASSHRFRGDNSPLHF,TGTGCCAGCAGCCACCGGTTTAGGGGGGATAATTCACCCCTCCACTTT
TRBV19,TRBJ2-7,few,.,CASSIVVGQEQYF,TGTGCCAGTAGTATAGTTGTTGGACAGGAGCAGTACTTC
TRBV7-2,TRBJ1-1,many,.,CASSFSLYKNTEAFF,TGTGCCAGCAGCTTCTCACTCTATAAGAACACTGAAGCTTTCTTT
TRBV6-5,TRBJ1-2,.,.,CASSYTTADGYTF,TGTGCCAGCAGTTACACAACAGCTGACGGCTACACCTTC
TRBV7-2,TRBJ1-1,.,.,CASSSAAAKAFF,TGTGCCAGCAGCAGTGCTGCTGCTAAAGCTTTCTTT
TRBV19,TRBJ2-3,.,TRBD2,CASIPAPTSGGADTQYF,TGTGCCAGTATTCCCGCTCCGACTAGCGGGGGCGCAGATACGCAGTATTTT
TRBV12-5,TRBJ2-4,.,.,CASGLAQGIAKNIQYF,TGTGCTAGTGGTTTGGCTCAGGGGATAGCCAAAAACATTCAGTACTTC
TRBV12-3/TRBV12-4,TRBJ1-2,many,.,CASSLGSAGHSLGF,TGTGCCAGCAGTTTAGGTAGCGCTGGGCATTCTTTGGGCTTC
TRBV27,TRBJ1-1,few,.,CASSLGGPDRPNTEAFF,TGTGCCAGCAGTCTTGGAGGACCGGACAGACCGAACACTGAAGCTTTCTTT
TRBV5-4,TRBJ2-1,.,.,CASSLGVGSPLDEQFF,TGTGCCAGCAGCTTGGGGGTTGGTAGCCCCCTCGATGAGCAGTTCTTC
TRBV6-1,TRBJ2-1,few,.,CASSAKGYNEQFF,TGTGCCAGCAGTGCGAAAGGGTACAATGAGCAGTTCTTC
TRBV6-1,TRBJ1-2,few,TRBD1,CASRDRGFKDGYTF,TGTGCCAGCAGGGACAGGGGCTTTAAGGATGGCTACACCTTC
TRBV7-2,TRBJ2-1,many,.,CASSFVTGMSYNEQFF,TGTGCCAGCAGCTTTGTAACAGGGATGTCCTACAATGAGCAGTTCTTC
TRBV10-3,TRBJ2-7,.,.,CAISESPSYEQYF,TGTGCCATCAGTGAGTCGCCTTCCTACGAGCAGTACTTC
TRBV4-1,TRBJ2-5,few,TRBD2,CASSQEAPSGAETQYF,TGTGCCAGCAGCCAAGAGGCCCCTAGCGGGGCTGAGACCCAGTACTTC
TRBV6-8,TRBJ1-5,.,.,CASSYGLEGNQPQHF,TGTGCCAGCAGCTACGGACTGGAAGGCAATCAGCCCCAGCATTTT
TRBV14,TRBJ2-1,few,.,CASSMRLGARDEQFF,TGTGCCAGCAGCATGCGGTTGGGGGCGCGGGATGAGCAGTTCTTC
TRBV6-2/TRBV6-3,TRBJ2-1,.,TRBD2,CASSPPGTSPYNEQFF,TGTGCCAGCAGTCCCCCCGGGACTAGCCCTTACAATGAGCAGTTCTTC
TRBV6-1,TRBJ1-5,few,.,CASSEFSEDGNQPQHF,TGTGCCAGCAGTGAGTTTTCGGAGGATGGCAATCAGCCCCAGCATTTT
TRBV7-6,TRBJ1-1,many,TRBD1,CASSLGTAGTTEAFF,TGTGCCAGCAGCTTGGGGACAGCGGGGACCACTGAAGCTTTCTTT